Included here is one TCR beta chain sequence, with context. These data belong to a study of blood T cell repertoires in COVID-19. In the original workflow: Reference gene primer amplification in the assay estimated nucleated cell counts. Here immunoSEQ multiplex PCR was the method, and the copy in TCRdb shows in-frame clones only, minus some. The DNA gave D and trimming, while V, J and clone size come from that table. The sample lists under 250,000 clones; approximately 91% were seen once. V shed 4 bases and J shed 0 bases, with 15 bases lying between them. Germline CDR1 and CDR2: SGHRS and YFSETQ. This CDR3 contains 16 residues.

Sequencing was done on a sample of peripheral blood. This chain uses TRBV5-1 with TRBJ2-3; D remains ambiguous. The sequence was obtained from a man between 40 and 49 years old with acute or convalescent COVID-19. DNA for the CDR3: TGCGCCAGCAGCCGACTGTCCTCTACTAGCACAGATACGCAGTATTTT. This gives the protein CASSRLSSTSTDTQYF.